The 8 T cell receptor beta chains below come from one sample, sequenced in a study of response to subunit inactivated influenza vaccine (dated 2018 in TCRdb). The library was prepared using RT-PCR. The instrument was an Illumina HiSeq 2500. TCRdb passed the public sequencing reads through fastp at Q25 and MiXCR, retaining productive beta sequences. All rows with the same CDR3 protein become a single entry with the most common DNA and genes. In this sample the table shows 400,000 to 550,000 distinct CDR3 sequences, less than 30% of which occur a single time. The ten largest account for 1.9% of the sample. Sequencing was performed on CD4+ T cells sorted from PBMCs, taken around 5 days after vaccination. Every receptor here comes from a man aged 50 to 59 who received an inactivated influenza vaccine. Donor details come from another sample of the same person, matched by shared clones.

The rearrangement links TRBV20-1 to TRBJ1-2; a weak D match, TRBD1 (5 bases). Trimming pared 2 bases from V and 4 bases from J, leaving 11 bases between. The CDR3 runs to 13 residues. Per germline, CDR1 DFQATT and CDR2 SNEGSKA (reference sequence). The CDR3: CSARNGATYGYTF. DNA of the CDR3: TGCAGTGCTAGAAACGGGGCGACCTATGGCTACACCTTC.

The chain recombines TRBV12-3 or TRBV12-4 with TRBJ2-7; TRBD1 might be the D (6 bases). The CDR3 loop spans 15 amino acids. V was pared by 5 bases and J by 2 bases, with 16 bases between. CDR3 in DNA: TGTGCCAGCAGTCCAACAGGGAAGACGCCCTACGAGCAGTACTTC. The encoded protein is CASSPTGKTPYEQYF.

The rearrangement joins TRBV20-1 to TRBJ2-5; no reliable D call. CDR3 length equals 11 residues. V lost 8 bases and J lost 5, with 12 bases in between. Germline assignment: CDR1 DFQATT and CDR2 SNEGSKA (reference sequence). The CDR3 sequence is CSPKRLETQYF. CDR3 DNA: TGCAGTCCCAAAAGGTTGGAGACCCAGTACTTC.

This clonotype was seen only a few times. The rearrangement joins TRBV7-2 to TRBJ2-1, with a tentative D call TRBD2 (6 bases). CDR1 is SGHTA, CDR2 FQGNSA, per germline. The CDR3 consists of 16 residues. Trimming took 4 bases from V and 2 from J, leaving 15 bases between them. The CDR3 nucleotides are TGTGCCAGCAGCTCCGCCCCCGGGGGAACCTACAATGAGCAGTTCTTC. Its protein product is CASSSAPGGTYNEQFF.

This chain uses TRBV29-1 with TRBJ1-1; possible D gene TRBD1, 5 bases. The CDR3 extends over 13 amino acids. Germline CDR1 SQVTM, CDR2 ANQGSEA. Trimming pared 7 bases from V and 1 base from J, leaving 13 bases between. In DNA form, the CDR3 reads TGCAGCGCCCGGACATGGGCGAACACTGAAGCTTTCTTT. Its translation is CSARTWANTEAFF.

This clonotype was counted ten times or more. V and J are TRBV11-2 and TRBJ2-1; TRBD1 might be the D (5 bases). CDR3 length equals 12 residues. Germline V gives CDR1 SGHAT, CDR2 FQNNGV. Trimming took 6 bases from V and 9 from J, leaving 12 bases between them. CDR3 amino acids: CASRFSRGEQFF. In DNA form, the CDR3 reads TGTGCCAGCAGGTTTTCAAGGGGTGAGCAGTTCTTC.

The chain links TRBV7-2 to TRBJ2-1; 9 positions match TRBD2. Per germline, CDR1 SGHTA and CDR2 FQGNSA. V lost 5 bases to trimming and J lost 3 bases; unmatched junction nucleotides: 2. The CDR3 consists of 14 residues. CDR3 sequence reads: CASSGSGGYNEQFF. The CDR3 DNA is TGTGCCAGCAGCGGTAGCGGGGGCTACAATGAGCAGTTCTTC.

This clonotype has a handful of counts. The chain recombines TRBV6-2 or TRBV6-3 with TRBJ1-4, with D tentatively TRBD1 (6 bases). Germline V lookup: CDR1 MNHEY, CDR2 SVGEGT. This CDR3 has 10 residues. Written as DNA, the CDR3 is TGTGCAACCGGCAGGGGAAAACTGTTTTTT. It is translated as CATGRGKLFF.